One and the same sample provided the 27 T cell receptor beta chains below, sequenced in a study of OX40 agonist ivuxolimab in advanced cancers. Clones were sequenced by immunoSEQ multiplex PCR, and TCRdb holds only the in-frame ones, with some missing. The sample comprises roughly 79,000 clones, approximately 85% of which are singletons, and under 20% rests with the top ten. Sequencing used CD4+ or CD8+ T cells sorted from blood, obtained in a trial of the OX40 agonist ivuxolimab. These receptors all come from an adult with an advanced solid tumor such as melanoma, head and neck, liver or kidney cancer.

V is TRBV28 and J is TRBJ2-1; 10 bases are shared with TRBD1. CDR3 length: 15 residues. Germline V gene lookup returns CDR1 MDHEN and CDR2 SYDVKM. Trimming cost V 10 bases and J 6 bases; bases outside gene matches: 12. Here the CDR3 DNA reads TGTGCCACCTCGACCGGACAGGGGGGGGTCAATGAGCAGTTCTTC. Its protein is CATSTGQGGVNEQFF.

The chain carries TRBV5-1 and TRBJ2-1; D gene uncertain. In germline, CDR1 is SGHRS, CDR2 YFSETQ. The CDR3 consists of 13 residues. V lost 1 base, J lost 9 bases, and 11 bases lay in between. CDR3 in DNA: TGCGCCAGCAGCTTGCAGTCCCTCTTTGAGCAGTTCTTC. Protein sequence: CASSLQSLFEQFF.

The chain has TRBV10-3 and TRBJ2-2, with D possibly being TRBD2 (6 bases). Per germline, CDR1 ENHRY and CDR2 SYGVKD. The CDR3 loop spans 14 amino acids. V lost 4 bases and J 0 bases, leaving 6 bases between the germline ends. The CDR3 loop is CAISGGANTGELFF. CDR3 bases: TGTGCCATCAGTGGGGGGGCGAACACCGGGGAGCTGTTTTTT.

This clone turned up a few times. The rearrangement links TRBV2 to TRBJ1-1, with 9 bases lining up with TRBD1. The trim removed 7 bases at V and 4 bases at J, leaving 7 bases unmatched. The CDR3 sequence is 14 residues long. From germline, CDR1 is SNHLY and CDR2 FYNNEI. In DNA, the CDR3 is TGTGCCAGCACCTTGGGACAGGGCCTCACTGAAGCTTTCTTT. Its translation: CASTLGQGLTEAFF.

J is TRBJ2-3 and V is TRBV6-5, with no clear D. V was trimmed by 2 bases and J by 2 bases, leaving 5 bases between them. This CDR3 spans 13 amino acids. Germline V lookup: CDR1 MNHEY, CDR2 SVGAGI. In DNA form, the CDR3 reads TGTGCCAGCAGTTACGGGCCCACAGATACGCAGTATTTT. Amino acid sequence: CASSYGPTDTQYF.

J is TRBJ1-2 and V is TRBV7-9; D is possibly TRBD1 (5 bases). Germline V lookup: CDR1 SEHNR, CDR2 FQNEAQ (reference sequence). The length of the CDR3 is 15 residues. V dropped 2 bases and J dropped 4 bases, with 14 bases sitting between them. CDR3 region: CASSLLSGTGYGYTF. The CDR3 nucleotides are TGTGCCAGCAGCTTATTGTCAGGGACTGGCTATGGCTACACCTTC. Full variable domain (remainder filled in from reference TRBV7-9 and TRBJ1-2): DTGVSQNPRHKITKRGQNVTFRCDPISEHNRLYWYRQTLGQGPEFLTYFQNEAQLEKSRLLSDRFSAERPKGSFSTLEIQRTEQGDSAMYLCASSLLSGTGYGYTFGSGTRLTVV.

V gene TRBV11-2 combines with J gene TRBJ2-7, with 9 positions matching TRBD1. This CDR3 region has 15 residues. Germline values: CDR1 SGHAT, CDR2 FQNNGV. V lost 5 bases to trimming and J lost 4 bases; unmatched junction nucleotides: 9. CDR3 residues: CASSNTGTGWYEQYF. DNA of the CDR3: TGTGCCAGCAGCAACACCGGGACAGGGTGGTACGAGCAGTACTTC. Combining the CDR3 with reference TRBV11-2 and TRBJ2-7 gives the whole variable domain EAGVAQSPRYKIIEKRQSVAFWCNPISGHATLYWYQQILGQGPKLLIQFQNNGVVDDSQLPKDRFSAERLKGVDSTLKIQPAKLEDSAVYLCASSNTGTGWYEQYFGPGTRLTVT.

The CDR3 here is CASSEGGRFYNSPLHF. As DNA, the CDR3 is TGTGCCAGCAGTGAAGGAGGCAGATTTTATAATTCACCCCTCCACTTT. The rearrangement joins TRBV2 to TRBJ1-6; unclear D gene. The germline gives CDR1 SNHLY, CDR2 FYNNEI. CDR3 length: 16 amino acids. V shed 1 base and J shed 4 bases, with 11 bases lying between them.

The gene calls are TRBV9 and TRBJ2-6; D gene uncertain. The CDR3 spans 18 residues. Per the germline V gene, CDR1 is SGDLS and CDR2 is YYNGEE. The V end lost 0 bases, the J end lost 1 base, and 14 bases lay between the germline ends. Here the CDR3 reads CASSVVSATPSGANVLTF. The CDR3 DNA reads as TGTGCCAGCAGCGTAGTATCGGCCACCCCGTCTGGGGCCAACGTCCTGACTTTC.

This clone was picked up a small number of times. V is TRBV7-6 and J is TRBJ1-2, with D maybe TRBD1 (5 bases). V shed 2 bases and J shed 4 bases, with 11 bases lying between them. Germline lookup yields CDR1 SGHVS and CDR2 FNYEAQ. The CDR3 consists of 14 residues. For the CDR3, the DNA is TGTGCCAGCAGCTTATCAGGGTCGGCCTATGGCTACACCTTC. This sequence encodes CASSLSGSAYGYTF.

The J gene is TRBJ1-1, the V gene TRBV19, with D tentatively TRBD1 (5 bases). Germline V lookup: CDR1 LNHDA, CDR2 SQIVND (reference sequence). The ends were cut back, 3 bases at V and 2 bases at J, with 16 bases in the middle. The CDR3 extends over 16 amino acids. The CDR3 is CASSIYRQPTNTEAFF. The CDR3 nucleotides read TGTGCCAGTAGTATCTACCGACAGCCAACAAACACTGAAGCTTTCTTT.

V is TRBV19 and J is TRBJ2-6, with D perhaps matching TRBD1 (6 bases). The V end lost 5 bases, the J end lost 0 bases, and 11 bases lay between the germline ends. The germline CDR1 and CDR2 sequences are LNHDA and SQIVND (reference sequence). The CDR3 contains 16 residues. This chain's CDR3 is CASSSGQISGANVLTF. The CDR3 DNA is TGTGCCAGTAGTTCCGGACAGATCTCTGGGGCCAACGTCCTGACTTTC.

The chain recombines TRBV18 with TRBJ1-1; TRBD1 matches at 10 bases. The germline CDR1 and CDR2 sequences are KGHSH and LQKENI. The V and J ends lost 3 bases and 2 bases, in that order; junction bases with no gene match: 3. This CDR3 contains 15 residues. This chain's CDR3 is CASSPRDRGNTEAFF. The DNA for the CDR3 is TGTGCCAGCTCACCGCGGGACAGGGGAAACACTGAAGCTTTCTTT. Together with reference TRBV18 and TRBJ1-1, the CDR3 gives the full variable domain: NAGVMQNPRHLVRRRGQEARLRCSPMKGHSHVYWYRQLPEEGLKFMVYLQKENIIDESGMPKERFSAEFPKEGPSILRIQQVVRGDSAAYFCASSPRDRGNTEAFFGQGTRLTVV.

The J gene is TRBJ2-7, the V gene TRBV11-2; D is unresolved. The CDR3 covers 14 residues. V was trimmed by 5 bases and J by 6 bases, leaving 17 bases between them. Germline values: CDR1 SGHAT, CDR2 FQNNGV. DNA for the CDR3: TGTGCCAGCAGCGCCACAGTGGGGTTAGGCGAGCAGTACTTC. Its translation is CASSATVGLGEQYF.

The genes are TRBV5-1 and TRBJ1-1, with 7 bases lining up with TRBD1. Germline CDR1 is SGHRS and CDR2 is YFSETQ. V lost 3 bases and J lost 4; bases outside the gene matches: 6. The CDR3 covers 14 residues. CDR3: CASSWTGHLTEAFF. The CDR3 DNA reads TGCGCCAGCAGCTGGACAGGACACCTCACTGAAGCTTTCTTT. The variable domain in full, with the rest retrieved from reference TRBV5-1 and TRBJ1-1, is KAGVTQTPRYLIKTRGQQVTLSCSPISGHRSVSWYQQTPGQGLQFLFEYFSETQRNKGNFPGRFSGRQFSNSRSEMNVSTLELGDSALYLCASSWTGHLTEAFFGQGTRLTVV.

CDR3 bases: TGTGCCAGCTCACCAAGGACAGGGGGCGGCGGTGGAGCCGGGGAGCTGTTTTTT. Translation: CASSPRTGGGGGAGELFF. The rearrangement uses TRBV18 and TRBJ2-2; 11 bases match TRBD1. The trim removed 2 bases at V and 6 bases at J, leaving 11 bases unmatched. Per the germline V gene, CDR1 is KGHSH and CDR2 is LQKENI. The CDR3 runs to 18 residues.

The genes are TRBV27 and TRBJ2-1; 9 nucleotides line up with TRBD1. The CDR3 is 16 amino acids. V trimming: 7 bases; J trimming: 3 bases; junction bases outside the gene matches: 10. Germline V gene sequence: CDR1 MNHEY, CDR2 SMNVEV (reference sequence). CDR3 DNA sequence: TGTGCCAGCATTCCCGAAGGGACAGGGATCTACAATGAGCAGTTCTTC. Its protein product is CASIPEGTGIYNEQFF.

This clone was counted a few times. The J gene is TRBJ1-2, the V gene TRBV5-4, with D uncertain. This CDR3 has 12 residues. Germline assignment: CDR1 SGHNT and CDR2 YYREEE (reference sequence). The V gene lost 2 bases and the J gene lost 5 bases, with 7 bases spanning the gap. CDR3 DNA: TGTGCCAGCAGCTTTATGGGGTATGGCTACACCTTC. This codes for CASSFMGYGYTF.

This clone was picked up one time. The chain links TRBV6-5 to TRBJ2-5; TRBD2 matches 9 bases. The CDR3 has 13 amino acids. Trimming removed 6 bases from V and 11 bases from J; junction bases left unmatched: 10. Germline CDR1 is MNHEY and CDR2 is SVGAGI. The DNA of the CDR3 is TGTGCCAGCAGGCAGCGGGAGGCAGGGGAGCAGTACTTC. Protein product: CASRQREAGEQYF.

The sample holds a few counts of this clone. This chain joins TRBV11-2 and TRBJ2-1; D gene unclear. V was clipped by 0 bases and J by 6 bases, with 6 bases between them. The CDR3 contains 13 residues. Germline V gene data show CDR1 as SGHAT and CDR2 as FQNNGV. The CDR3: CASSLERINEQFF. In DNA form, the CDR3 reads TGTGCCAGCAGCTTAGAACGGATCAATGAGCAGTTCTTC.

The chain employs TRBV19 and TRBJ1-5; D is undetermined. The V end was cut by 5 bases, the J end by 4 bases, with 12 bases between. The CDR3 spans 14 residues. Germline V gene data show CDR1 as LNHDA and CDR2 as SQIVND (reference sequence). This CDR3 reads CASSARVHNQPQHF. DNA for the CDR3: TGTGCCAGTAGTGCCCGGGTCCATAATCAGCCCCAGCATTTT.

The chain combines TRBV6-5 with TRBJ2-7; TRBD2 agrees at 10 bases. From germline, CDR1 is MNHEY and CDR2 SVGAGI. The CDR3 extends over 15 amino acids. V trimming: 10 bases; J trimming: 1 base; junction bases outside the gene matches: 10. CDR3: CATALRTSGSYEQYF. The CDR3 nucleotides are TGTGCCACTGCCCTCCGGACTAGCGGTTCCTACGAGCAGTACTTC.

The rearrangement links TRBV28 to TRBJ1-2; possible D gene TRBD1, 5 bases. Germline V gene data show CDR1 as MDHEN and CDR2 as SYDVKM. This CDR3 comprises 16 residues. Deletions cut 3 bases from V and 1 base from J, with 15 bases between. CDR3 in DNA: TGTGCCAGCAGTTTTTGGAAGGGGAGCCTTAACTATGGCTACACCTTC. Translating it yields CASSFWKGSLNYGYTF.

This chain links TRBV6-1 with TRBJ2-1, with 8 bases lining up with TRBD1. Germline CDR1 is MNHNS and CDR2 is SASEGT. The CDR3 length is 15 residues. Trimming at V came to 1 base and at J to 7 bases, leaving 6 bases not matched to a gene. The CDR3 sequence: CASSEGRGRRNEQFF. The CDR3 DNA is TGTGCCAGCAGTGAAGGCAGGGGGCGGAGGAATGAGCAGTTCTTC.

The V and J genes are TRBV10-1 and TRBJ2-1; possibly TRBD2 for D (5 bases). This CDR3 spans 15 amino acids. The V gene lost 0 bases and the J gene lost 2 bases, with 8 bases spanning the gap. Per the germline V gene, CDR1 is WNHNN and CDR2 is SYGVQD (reference sequence). DNA for the CDR3: TGCGCCAGCAGTGAGTCGGGAGTCCCCTACAATGAGCAGTTCTTC. As protein: CASSESGVPYNEQFF.

This chain uses TRBV18 with TRBJ2-7; no reliable D call. The CDR3 runs 14 residues. Per germline, CDR1 KGHSH and CDR2 LQKENI. V lost 3 bases to trimming and J lost 6 bases, with 15 bases between them. CDR3 DNA sequence: TGTGCCAGCTCACCGCCGACGTACTCAGGCGAGCAGTACTTC. Translating gives CASSPPTYSGEQYF.

The chain employs TRBV5-1 and TRBJ2-3; D call uncertain. V was trimmed by 2 bases and J by 3 bases, leaving 10 bases between them. Germline V gene lookup returns CDR1 SGHRS and CDR2 YFSETQ. This CDR3 is 14 amino acids long. The CDR3: CASSLGLGTDTQYF. In DNA, the CDR3 is TGCGCCAGCAGCTTAGGCCTTGGGACAGATACGCAGTATTTT.